What follows are 22 T cell receptor beta chains derived from one specimen sequenced in a study of CD8+ T cells in alopecia areata. TCR sequencing used cDNA made by reverse transcription of extracted RNA. Method: immunoSEQ multiplex PCR; TCRdb's copy keeps in-frame clones and lacks some. This table has about 180,000 clones, almost 65% appearing once. Sample: CD4+ T cells sorted from blood, taken at week 0. Source of these receptors: a human donor with alopecia areata.

The chain employs TRBV19 and TRBJ1-2; D is ambiguous. V was pared by 6 bases and J by 7 bases, with 9 bases between. The length of the CDR3 is 11 residues. The germline CDR1 and CDR2 sequences are LNHDA and SQIVND (reference sequence). CDR3 sequence: CASSLDTGYTF. The CDR3 DNA sequence: TGTGCCAGTAGCCTAGACACTGGCTACACCTTC.

The gene calls are TRBV29-1 and TRBJ1-2; the D is unclear. Per germline, CDR1 SQVTM and CDR2 ANQGSEA. V was shortened by 6 bases and J by 3 bases, with 11 bases between the two germline ends. CDR3 length: 12 residues. CDR3 protein: CSVGIKDYGYTF. DNA of the CDR3: TGCAGCGTCGGGATAAAGGACTATGGCTACACCTTC.

This clone has a count of ten or more. This sequence joins TRBV7-2 and TRBJ2-2, with TRBD1 as a possible D gene (5 bases). The CDR3 loop spans 15 amino acids. Between the trimmed V and J ends, which lost 1 base and 7 bases, there was a span of 13 bases. Germline loops: CDR1 SGHTA, CDR2 FQGNSA. The CDR3 DNA is TGTGCCAGCAGCTTAGGGCCAGGGATGGGCGGGGAGCTGTTTTTT. Protein: CASSLGPGMGGELFF.

V gene TRBV13 combines with J gene TRBJ2-3; 12 positions match TRBD2. The germline V gene encodes CDR1 PRHDT and CDR2 FYEKMQ (reference sequence). The CDR3 totals 16 residues. V was clipped by 5 bases and J by 3 bases; unmatched bases: 6. DNA for the CDR3: TGTGCCAGCAGCGGCGGACTAGCGGGATCTACAGATACGCAGTATTTT. This encodes CASSGGLAGSTDTQYF.

The chain is built from TRBV2 and TRBJ1-1; no clear D gene. CDR3 length: 14 residues. Trimming removed 3 bases from V and 6 bases from J, with 14 bases in between. Germline lookup yields CDR1 SNHLY and CDR2 FYNNEI. Written as DNA, the CDR3 is TGTGCCAGCAGTGATAATGTGTTAAGGGCTGAAGCTTTCTTT. Protein product: CASSDNVLRAEAFF.

A few counts support this clone. Other DNA sequences of this sample code for an identical CDR3. V is TRBV27 and J is TRBJ2-6; D not certain. The CDR3 runs 12 residues. Germline CDR1 and CDR2: MNHEY and SMNVEV (reference sequence). Between the trimmed V and J ends, which lost 4 bases and 2 bases, there was a span of 0 bases. The chain's CDR3 is CASSSGANVLTF. The CDR3 DNA follows: TGTGCCAGCAGTTCTGGGGCCAACGTCCTGACTTTC.

The chain couples TRBV20-1 to TRBJ2-1, with D hard to call. Germline V lookup: CDR1 DFQATT, CDR2 SNEGSKA (reference sequence). The V gene lost 5 bases and the J gene lost 6 bases, with 8 bases spanning the gap. The CDR3 runs 11 residues. The CDR3 protein is CSALRVNEQFF. For the CDR3, the DNA is TGCAGTGCTCTCCGGGTCAATGAGCAGTTCTTC.

The chain employs TRBV14 and TRBJ2-5, with D unclear. In germline, CDR1 is SGHDN, CDR2 FVKESK. Trimming took off 2 bases at V and 2 bases at J, with 12 bases between the two ends. The CDR3 extends over 15 amino acids. CDR3 residues: CASSQPFGVQETQYF. CDR3 sequence (DNA): TGTGCCAGCAGCCAACCTTTTGGCGTGCAAGAGACCCAGTACTTC. Combining the CDR3 with reference TRBV14 and TRBJ2-5 gives the whole variable domain EAGVTQFPSHSVIEKGQTVTLRCDPISGHDNLYWYRRVMGKEIKFLLHFVKESKQDESGMPNNRFLAERTGGTYSTLKVQPAELEDSGVYFCASSQPFGVQETQYFGPGTRLLVL.

The chain carries TRBV5-1 and TRBJ1-2; no reliable D call. Germline CDR1 reads SGHRS; CDR2 reads YFSETQ. Trimming cost V 3 bases and J 0 bases, with 12 bases left between them. The CDR3 has 15 residues. The CDR3 is CASSSGEKPNYGYTF. The CDR3 DNA reads as TGCGCCAGCAGCTCTGGAGAAAAACCTAACTATGGCTACACCTTC.

V and J are TRBV29-1 and TRBJ2-4; the D is unclear. Trimming took 3 bases from V and 0 from J, leaving 9 bases between them. The germline CDR1 and CDR2 sequences are SQVTM and ANQGSEA. CDR3 size: 14 residues. The CDR3 here is CSVELNLAKNIQYF. In DNA form, the CDR3 reads TGCAGCGTTGAGTTAAATTTAGCCAAAAACATTCAGTACTTC.

V usage is TRBV30 and J usage is TRBJ1-1, with D perhaps matching TRBD1 (6 bases). V gave up 3 bases and J gave up 8 bases, with 13 bases separating them. The CDR3 is made up of 12 amino acids. Germline assignment: CDR1 GTSNPN and CDR2 SVGIG (reference sequence). CDR3 in DNA: TGTGCCTGGAGGGGCTTCGACAGGGAAGCTTTCTTT. It translates to CAWRGFDREAFF.

The CDR3 nucleotides are TGTGCCAGCAGCGCCCGGGCCCTAGCGGGTGAGCAGTACTTC. Amino acid sequence: CASSARALAGEQYF. This chain links TRBV14 with TRBJ2-7, with TRBD2 matching 8 bases. The germline gives CDR1 SGHDN, CDR2 FVKESK. V lost 5 bases to trimming and J lost 7 bases; unmatched junction nucleotides: 10. CDR3 size: 14 residues.

The rearrangement links TRBV5-1 to TRBJ1-1; D is uncertain. There are 16 residues in the CDR3. CDR1 is SGHRS and CDR2 is YFSETQ in the germline V gene. Trimming stripped 0 bases from V and 0 bases from J, with 12 bases between. For the CDR3, the DNA is TGCGCCAGCAGCTTGGCCGCAGGAAGGATGAACACTGAAGCTTTCTTT. Translation: CASSLAAGRMNTEAFF. The complete variable domain, with remaining parts taken from reference TRBV5-1 and TRBJ1-1, reads KAGVTQTPRYLIKTRGQQVTLSCSPISGHRSVSWYQQTPGQGLQFLFEYFSETQRNKGNFPGRFSGRQFSNSRSEMNVSTLELGDSALYLCASSLAAGRMNTEAFFGQGTRLTVV.

V usage is TRBV27 and J usage is TRBJ2-7, with D perhaps TRBD2 (6 bases). V was pared by 5 bases and J by 11 bases, with 16 bases between. This CDR3 region has 12 residues. Germline V gene sequence: CDR1 MNHEY, CDR2 SMNVEV (reference sequence). The CDR3 spells CASSRNLGLEYF. Written as DNA, the CDR3 is TGTGCCAGCAGTCGCAATCTGGGACTTGAGTACTTC.

The J gene is TRBJ1-4, the V gene TRBV5-1, with TRBD1 matching 9 bases. V lost 4 bases to trimming and J lost 7 bases; unmatched junction nucleotides: 11. The CDR3 contains 16 residues. The germline gives CDR1 SGHRS, CDR2 YFSETQ. CDR3 DNA: TGCGCCAGCAGCATTCAACCGGGACAGGGTTTTGAAAAACTGTTTTTT. Translation gives CASSIQPGQGFEKLFF.

This clone appeared a few times. The chain couples TRBV4-1 to TRBJ2-1; D ambiguous. V lost 0 bases and J 7 bases, leaving 10 bases between the germline ends. CDR3 size: 14 residues. CDR1 is MGHRA, CDR2 YSYEKL, per germline. The CDR3 region is CASSQDSGRNEQFF. The CDR3 coding sequence is TGCGCCAGCAGCCAAGATTCCGGCAGGAATGAGCAGTTCTTC.

This chain uses TRBV9 with TRBJ2-7; D is perhaps TRBD2 (5 bases). This CDR3 spans 13 amino acids. V was pared by 4 bases and J by 6 bases, with 14 bases between. The germline V gene encodes CDR1 SGDLS and CDR2 YYNGEE. The CDR3 is CASSREGFGEQYF. CDR3 bases: TGTGCCAGCAGCCGGGAAGGTTTTGGCGAGCAGTACTTC.

This chain links TRBV19 with TRBJ1-2; 8 bases map to TRBD1. The CDR3 consists of 14 residues. In germline, CDR1 is LNHDA, CDR2 SQIVND (reference sequence). J gave up 7 bases and V 7 bases, and 11 bases lay outside the gene matches. The DNA of the CDR3 is TGTGCCAGTACCCCGGACAGGGTGAATCGTGGCTACACCTTC. Translating it yields CASTPDRVNRGYTF.

The chain links TRBV5-6 to TRBJ2-3; TRBD2 matches 8 bases. The CDR3 sequence is 15 residues long. Unmatched junction bases numbered 5, after V lost 1 base and J lost 4 bases. Looked up from germline, CDR1 is SGHDT and CDR2 is YYEEEE. The CDR3 region has the DNA TGTGCCAGCAGCTTGCCGGGACTAGTTCCAGATACGCAGTATTTT. Its protein product is CASSLPGLVPDTQYF.

The chain joins TRBV30 to TRBJ2-7; TRBD2 might be the D (5 bases). Between the trimmed V and J ends, which lost 2 bases and 2 bases, there was a span of 13 bases. Germline-derived CDR1 and CDR2 are GTSNPN and SVGIG (reference sequence). This CDR3 contains 14 residues. CDR3 sequence (DNA): TGTGCCTGGAGTACGGCCTACGGGACCTACGAGCAGTACTTC. It specifies CAWSTAYGTYEQYF.

This clone has a handful of counts. The chain uses TRBV7-2 and TRBJ1-2; D is unresolved. CDR1 is SGHTA, CDR2 FQGNSA, per germline. Trimming pared 1 base from V and 8 bases from J, leaving 11 bases between. This CDR3 comprises 13 residues. The CDR3 DNA follows: TGTGCCAGCAGCTTAGGGAGACTCGAGGGCTACACCTTC. Amino acids: CASSLGRLEGYTF.

The gene calls are TRBV20-1 and TRBJ2-1; D not resolved. Per germline, CDR1 DFQATT and CDR2 SNEGSKA (reference sequence). This CDR3 is built from 11 residues. V dropped 6 bases and J dropped 6 bases, with 9 bases sitting between them. CDR3 amino acids: CSAIPANEQFF. DNA for the CDR3: TGCAGTGCCATCCCGGCCAATGAGCAGTTCTTC.